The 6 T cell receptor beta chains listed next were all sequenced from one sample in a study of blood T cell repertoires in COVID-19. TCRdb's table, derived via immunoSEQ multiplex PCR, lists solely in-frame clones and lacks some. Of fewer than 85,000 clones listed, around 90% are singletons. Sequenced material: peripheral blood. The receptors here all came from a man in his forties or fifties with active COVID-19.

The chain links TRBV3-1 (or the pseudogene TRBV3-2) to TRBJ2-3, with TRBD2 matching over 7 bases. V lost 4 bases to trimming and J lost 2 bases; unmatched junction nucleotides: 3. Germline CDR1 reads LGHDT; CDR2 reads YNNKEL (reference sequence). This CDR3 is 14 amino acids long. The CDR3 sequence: CASSLGGDTDTQYF. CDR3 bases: TGTGCCAGCAGCCTTGGGGGGGACACAGATACGCAGTATTTT.

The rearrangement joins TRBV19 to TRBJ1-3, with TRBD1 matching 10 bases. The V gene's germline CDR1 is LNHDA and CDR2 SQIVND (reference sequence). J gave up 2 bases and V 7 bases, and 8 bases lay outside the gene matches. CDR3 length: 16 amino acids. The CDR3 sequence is CASTTPGQGAGNTIYF. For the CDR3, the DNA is TGTGCCAGTACCACACCCGGACAGGGGGCTGGAAACACCATATATTTT.

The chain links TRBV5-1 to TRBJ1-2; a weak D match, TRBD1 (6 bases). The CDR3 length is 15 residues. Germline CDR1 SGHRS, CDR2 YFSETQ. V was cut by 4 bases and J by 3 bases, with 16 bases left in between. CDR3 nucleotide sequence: TGCGCCAGCAGCCCGGCAGGGACAACTTACTATGGCTACACCTTC. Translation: CASSPAGTTYYGYTF.

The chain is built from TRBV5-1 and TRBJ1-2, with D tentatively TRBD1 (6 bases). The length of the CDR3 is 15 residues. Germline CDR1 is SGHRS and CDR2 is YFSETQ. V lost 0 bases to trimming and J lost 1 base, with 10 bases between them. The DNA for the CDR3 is TGCGCCAGCAGCTTGGAGGGACACCGTAACTATGGCTACACCTTC. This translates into CASSLEGHRNYGYTF.

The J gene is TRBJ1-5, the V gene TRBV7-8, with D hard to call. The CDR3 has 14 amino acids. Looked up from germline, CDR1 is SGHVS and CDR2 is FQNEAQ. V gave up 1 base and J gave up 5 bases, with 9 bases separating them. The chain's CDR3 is CASSLGGRDQPQHF. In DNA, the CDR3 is TGTGCCAGCAGCTTAGGAGGCCGTGATCAGCCCCAGCATTTT.

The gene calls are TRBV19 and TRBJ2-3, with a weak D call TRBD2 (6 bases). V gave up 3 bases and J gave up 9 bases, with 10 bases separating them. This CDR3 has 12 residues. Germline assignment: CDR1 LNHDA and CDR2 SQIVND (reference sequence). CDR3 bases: TGTGCCAGTAGTATTCGTAGCGGCACGCAGTATTTT. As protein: CASSIRSGTQYF.